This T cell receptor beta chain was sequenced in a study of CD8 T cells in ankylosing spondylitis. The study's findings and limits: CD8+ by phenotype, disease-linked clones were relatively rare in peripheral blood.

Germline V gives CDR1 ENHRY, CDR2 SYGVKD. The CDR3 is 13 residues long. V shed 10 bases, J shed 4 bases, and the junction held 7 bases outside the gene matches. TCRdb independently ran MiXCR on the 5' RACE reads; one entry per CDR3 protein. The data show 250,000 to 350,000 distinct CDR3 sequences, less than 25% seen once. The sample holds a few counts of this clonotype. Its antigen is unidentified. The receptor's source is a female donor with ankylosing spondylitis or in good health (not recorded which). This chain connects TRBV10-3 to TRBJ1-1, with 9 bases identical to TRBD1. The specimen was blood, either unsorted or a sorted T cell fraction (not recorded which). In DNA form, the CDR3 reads TGTGCCACGTTGGGACAGGGCGGCACTGAAGCTTTCTTT. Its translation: CATLGQGGTEAFF.